Shown below are 27 T cell receptor beta chains from a single sample sequenced in a study of cytomegalovirus exposure and HLA in healthy donors. Amplification used 60 Vbeta primers and 13 Jbeta primers. Only in-frame clones appear in the TCRdb table, and some are missing; sequencing was by immunoSEQ multiplex PCR. The sample data list about 77,000 clones. Sequences were obtained from PBMCs. These receptors came from a middle-aged man in good health and CMV-seropositive.

J is TRBJ1-5 and V is TRBV18; D may be TRBD1 (5 bases). The CDR3 loop spans 14 amino acids. Per the germline V gene, CDR1 is KGHSH and CDR2 is LQKENI. V gave up 8 bases and J gave up 7 bases, with 18 bases separating them. This CDR3 reads CASAPGGYEQPQHF. CDR3 DNA: TGTGCCAGCGCTCCCGGGGGGTACGAACAGCCCCAGCATTTT.

V and J are TRBV10-2 and TRBJ1-2; weak D call: TRBD1 (6 bases). Germline assignment: CDR1 WSHSY and CDR2 SAAADI. The V gene lost 4 bases and the J gene lost 4 bases, with 13 bases spanning the gap. The CDR3 length is 14 residues. CDR3 bases: TGCGCCAGCAGTGCGCGGGGGGGCTCCTATGGCTACACCTTC. Protein: CASSARGGSYGYTF.

V is TRBV5-1 and J is TRBJ1-1; TRBD1 agrees at 9 bases. The J segment lost 7 bases and the V segment lost 0 bases, leaving 4 bases of the junction unmatched. The CDR3 covers 14 residues. CDR1 and CDR2 from the germline V gene are SGHRS and YFSETQ. The CDR3 here is CASSLGDRALEAFF. The DNA for the CDR3 is TGCGCCAGCAGCTTGGGGGACAGGGCCCTTGAAGCTTTCTTT.

The rearrangement uses TRBV18 and TRBJ2-3; a weak D match, TRBD1 (6 bases). V was pared by 4 bases and J by 5 bases, with 16 bases between. The CDR3 has 15 residues. Germline values: CDR1 KGHSH, CDR2 LQKENI. DNA for the CDR3: TGTGCCAGCTCACGGGGACATGGTTCAGGAGATACGCAGTATTTT. Its protein product is CASSRGHGSGDTQYF.

The V gene is TRBV5-6, the J gene TRBJ1-2; D gene unclear. The CDR3 has 13 amino acids. Germline CDR1 and CDR2: SGHDT and YYEEEE. V shed 4 bases and J shed 5 bases, with 12 bases lying between them. CDR3 sequence (DNA): TGTGCCAGCAGCCCGTCACGAGAATATGGCTACACCTTC. Its translation: CASSPSREYGYTF.

This sequence joins TRBV6-1 and TRBJ2-7; D perhaps matches TRBD1 (5 bases). The CDR3 sequence is 13 residues long. Trimming shortened V by 7 bases and J by 0 bases, and 10 bases separated the two germline ends. The germline gives CDR1 MNHNS, CDR2 SASEGT. The CDR3 DNA is TGTGCCAGCAAGGGGCATACCTCCTACGAGCAGTACGTC. This sequence encodes CASKGHTSYEQYV.

The chain has TRBV19 and TRBJ2-5; TRBD2 aligns across 8 bases. The V gene's germline CDR1 is LNHDA and CDR2 SQIVND (reference sequence). Trimming removed 3 bases from V and 1 base from J; junction bases left unmatched: 1. The CDR3 has 14 residues. This CDR3 reads CASSIGLAQETQYF. The CDR3 coding sequence is TGTGCCAGTAGTATCGGACTAGCCCAAGAGACCCAGTACTTC.

V is TRBV29-1 and J is TRBJ1-1; D is undetermined. The CDR3 loop spans 11 amino acids. Germline CDR1 reads SQVTM; CDR2 reads ANQGSEA. V lost 3 bases and J 6 bases, leaving 8 bases between the germline ends. The CDR3 protein is CSVEGSAEAFF. CDR3 nucleotide sequence: TGCAGCGTTGAGGGGAGCGCTGAAGCTTTCTTT.

This rearrangement joins TRBV4-1 to TRBJ2-3, with 14 bases fitting TRBD2. This CDR3 has 18 residues. J lost 5 bases, V lost 0 bases, and 7 bases had no gene match. The germline V gene encodes CDR1 MGHRA and CDR2 YSYEKL. CDR3 residues: CASSQERGTSGGRDTQYF. The CDR3 DNA sequence: TGCGCCAGCAGCCAAGAGAGAGGGACTAGCGGGGGCAGAGATACGCAGTATTTT.

The CDR3 DNA follows: TGTGCCAGCAGCCTGACAGGGGATCGGCAGCCCCAGCATTTT. Its translation: CASSLTGDRQPQHF. The gene calls are TRBV6-6 and TRBJ1-5; 8 bases are shared with TRBD1. This CDR3 region has 14 residues. The V gene's germline CDR1 is MNHNY and CDR2 SVGAGI (reference sequence). Trimming removed 6 bases from V and 7 bases from J; junction bases left unmatched: 8.

This chain joins TRBV5-6 and TRBJ1-3; TRBD1 matches at 8 bases. CDR1 and CDR2 from the germline V gene are SGHDT and YYEEEE. This CDR3 has 17 residues. J lost 2 bases, V lost 3 bases, and 10 bases had no gene match. The CDR3 is CASSYRLDRVAGNTIYF. As DNA, the CDR3 is TGTGCCAGCAGCTACAGGTTGGACAGGGTGGCTGGAAACACCATATATTTT.

The chain links TRBV5-1 to TRBJ2-2; 8 nucleotides match TRBD1. V shed 0 bases, J shed 5 bases, and the junction held 3 bases outside the gene matches. Germline V gene lookup returns CDR1 SGHRS and CDR2 YFSETQ. The CDR3 contains 15 residues. The CDR3 nucleotides read TGCGCCAGCAGCTTGGCGACAGGGGAAACCGGGGAGCTGTTTTTT. Translated: CASSLATGETGELFF. Drawing the rest from reference TRBV5-1 and TRBJ2-2, the complete variable domain is KAGVTQTPRYLIKTRGQQVTLSCSPISGHRSVSWYQQTPGQGLQFLFEYFSETQRNKGNFPGRFSGRQFSNSRSEMNVSTLELGDSALYLCASSLATGETGELFFGEGSRLTVL.

The rearrangement links TRBV19 to TRBJ2-1; D may be TRBD1 (5 bases). The germline gives CDR1 LNHDA, CDR2 SQIVND (reference sequence). V lost 3 bases to trimming and J lost 4 bases, with 22 bases between them. The CDR3 has 18 residues. The CDR3 nucleotides are TGTGCCAGTAGTATGGGGCCCCCCCAACAGGTTACGTACAATGAGCAGTTCTTC. As protein: CASSMGPPQQVTYNEQFF.

The chain recombines TRBV29-1 with TRBJ2-5, with TRBD1 identical over 12 bases. CDR1 and CDR2 from the germline V gene are SQVTM and ANQGSEA. The CDR3 contains 15 residues. Losses at the gene ends were 7 bases for V and 1 base for J; bases not matched to a gene: 7. The CDR3, as DNA: TGCAGCGCCAGAGGGACAGGGGGCAGCCAAGAGACCCAGTACTTC. This gives the protein CSARGTGGSQETQYF.

V is TRBV11-2 and J is TRBJ1-1, with D possibly matching TRBD1 (5 bases). V dropped 0 bases and J dropped 3 bases, with 8 bases sitting between them. Germline CDR1 reads SGHAT; CDR2 reads FQNNGV. The CDR3 is 14 amino acids. Written as DNA, the CDR3 is TGTGCCAGCAGCTTAGACAGGGCCGACACTGAAGCTTTCTTT. Translating it yields CASSLDRADTEAFF.

The V gene is TRBV7-3, the J gene TRBJ2-3, with D unclear. The CDR3 length is 13 residues. Germline V gene sequence: CDR1 SGHTA, CDR2 FQGTGA. Trimming stripped 4 bases from V and 2 bases from J, with 7 bases between. In nucleotides, the CDR3 is TGTGCCAGCAGCTCTACCCCCACAGATACGCAGTATTTT. Translation gives CASSSTPTDTQYF.

CDR3 in amino acids: CASSNSGGAETDTQYF. CDR3 in DNA: TGTGCCAGTAGTAATAGCGGGGGGGCCGAGACAGATACGCAGTATTTT. V and J are TRBV19 and TRBJ2-3, with 11 bases matching TRBD2. The V and J ends lost 4 bases and 3 bases, in that order; junction bases with no gene match: 6. The CDR3 runs 16 residues. The germline V gene encodes CDR1 LNHDA and CDR2 SQIVND (reference sequence).

In nucleotides, the CDR3 is TGTGCCAGCAGTGAATTTACAGGGGACGAGACCCAGTACTTC. Its protein is CASSEFTGDETQYF. The chain carries TRBV25-1 and TRBJ2-5; TRBD1 matches at 7 bases. The CDR3 contains 14 residues. Germline lookup yields CDR1 MGHDK and CDR2 SYGVNS. V lost 1 base and J lost 5; bases outside the gene matches: 4.

The chain is built from TRBV11-2 and TRBJ2-1; TRBD1 aligns across 10 bases. V gave up 5 bases and J gave up 4 bases; unmatched junction bases: 8. The length of the CDR3 is 16 residues. CDR1 is SGHAT, CDR2 FQNNGV, per germline. The CDR3 is CASSLRGTGAYNEQFF. The CDR3 DNA follows: TGTGCCAGCAGCCTCCGGGGGACAGGGGCTTACAATGAGCAGTTCTTC.

The chain has TRBV5-4 and TRBJ2-7; 7 positions agree with TRBD1. V lost 2 bases to trimming and J lost 3 bases; unmatched junction nucleotides: 5. This CDR3 contains 14 residues. Germline CDR1 reads SGHNT; CDR2 reads YYREEE (reference sequence). The CDR3 sequence: CASSFYGQDYEQYF. The CDR3 region has the DNA TGTGCCAGCAGCTTCTATGGACAGGACTACGAGCAGTACTTC.

J is TRBJ1-3 and V is TRBV5-1; tentative D call: TRBD1 (5 bases). CDR1 is SGHRS and CDR2 is YFSETQ in the germline V gene. Trimming removed 4 bases from V and 9 bases from J, with 20 bases in between. The length of the CDR3 is 15 residues. The CDR3 region has the DNA TGCGCCAGCAGCCTGCAGGGTAATACGGAGGGCACCATATATTTT. Amino acid sequence: CASSLQGNTEGTIYF.

J is TRBJ1-2 and V is TRBV20-1; D remains unclear. V lost 7 bases and J 4 bases, leaving 10 bases between the germline ends. This CDR3 region has 11 residues. Germline V CDR1 and CDR2: DFQATT, SNEGSKA (reference sequence). For the CDR3, the DNA is TGCAGTGGAGAGGTTTCCTATGGCTACACCTTC. This gives the protein CSGEVSYGYTF.

The chain recombines TRBV5-8 with TRBJ2-5; weak D call: TRBD1 (5 bases). Between the trimmed V and J ends, which lost 2 bases and 1 base, there was a span of 15 bases. Per germline, CDR1 SGHTS and CDR2 YDEGEE. The CDR3 runs 16 residues. The CDR3 is CASSFRVGALQETQYF. In DNA, the CDR3 is TGTGCCAGCAGCTTCCGGGTAGGGGCCCTCCAAGAGACCCAGTACTTC.

The chain employs TRBV5-1 and TRBJ2-2; TRBD2 aligns across 8 bases. There are 15 residues in the CDR3. Germline V gene lookup returns CDR1 SGHRS and CDR2 YFSETQ. Trimming cost V 4 bases and J 1 base; bases outside gene matches: 3. The CDR3 DNA follows: TGCGCCAGCAGCCAACTAGCGGAGAACACCGGGGAGCTGTTTTTT. This codes for CASSQLAENTGELFF. Drawing the rest from reference TRBV5-1 and TRBJ2-2, the complete variable domain is KAGVTQTPRYLIKTRGQQVTLSCSPISGHRSVSWYQQTPGQGLQFLFEYFSETQRNKGNFPGRFSGRQFSNSRSEMNVSTLELGDSALYLCASSQLAENTGELFFGEGSRLTVL.

V is TRBV5-1 and J is TRBJ2-3, with 8 bases aligning to TRBD2. Trimming took 0 bases from V and 2 from J; bases not matched to a gene: 5. The length of the CDR3 is 16 residues. The V gene's germline CDR1 is SGHRS and CDR2 YFSETQ. The CDR3 DNA follows: TGCGCCAGCAGCTTGGGCGGGGGGTTGGACACAGATACGCAGTATTTT. The encoded protein is CASSLGGGLDTDTQYF.

The rearrangement uses TRBV7-9 and TRBJ1-2; unclear D gene. Deletions cut 0 bases from V and 8 bases from J, with 10 bases between. The germline CDR1 and CDR2 sequences are SEHNR and FQNEAQ (reference sequence). The CDR3 runs 13 residues. CDR3 in DNA: TGTGCCAGCAGCTTAGCGCCAGGTTGGGGCTACACCTTC. As protein: CASSLAPGWGYTF.

In DNA form, the CDR3 reads TGTGCCAGCAGCTTATTAGTACAGAACACAGATACGCAGTATTTT. Encoded protein: CASSLLVQNTDTQYF. The chain employs TRBV7-3 and TRBJ2-3; D not resolved. This CDR3 contains 15 residues. The germline V and J ends were trimmed by 2 bases and 2 bases, with 11 bases remaining between them. Per germline, CDR1 SGHTA and CDR2 FQGTGA. The full variable domain, rest sourced from reference TRBV7-3 and TRBJ2-3, is GAGVSQTPSNKVTEKGKYVELRCDPISGHTALYWYRQSLGQGPEFLIYFQGTGAADDSGLPNDRFFAVRPEGSVSTLKIQRTERGDSAVYLCASSLLVQNTDTQYFGPGTRLTVL.